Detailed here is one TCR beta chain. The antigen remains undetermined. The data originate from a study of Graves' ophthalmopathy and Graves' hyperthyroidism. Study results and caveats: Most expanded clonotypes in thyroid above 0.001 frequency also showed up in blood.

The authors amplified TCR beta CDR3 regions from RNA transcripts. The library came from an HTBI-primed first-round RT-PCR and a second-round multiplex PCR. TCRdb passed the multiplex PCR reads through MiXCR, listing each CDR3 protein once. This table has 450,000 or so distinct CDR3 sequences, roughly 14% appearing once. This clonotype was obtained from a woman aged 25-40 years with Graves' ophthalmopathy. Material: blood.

CDR3 nucleotides: TGTGCCTGGAGAAAGGGGGGTGCCCCCTACGAGCAGTACTTC. This sequence encodes CAWRKGGAPYEQYF. J is TRBJ2-7 and V is TRBV30; D assignment may be TRBD1 or TRBD2 (6 bases each). Per the germline V gene, CDR1 is GTSNPN and CDR2 is SVGIG (reference sequence). The CDR3 consists of 14 residues. The V end was cut by 3 bases, the J end by 2 bases, with 14 bases between.